This TCR beta chain was sequenced in a study of OX40 agonist ivuxolimab in advanced cancers. Study at large: At 82.7% male, the cohort had a mean age of approximately 60 years, ranging from roughly 20 to 90. Whole-study results and caveats: The antigen specificity of the peripheral T cells (those that were expanded) was not determined.

To note about this clone: Antigen specificity is unknown.

Profiled with immunoSEQ multiplex PCR; TCRdb holds only in-frame clones, not every one. The repertoire holds over 60,000 clones, with roughly 90% as singletons. V lost 3 bases and J 3 bases, leaving 15 bases between the germline ends. This CDR3 region has 15 residues. CDR1 and CDR2 from the germline V gene are SGHRS and YFSETQ. Patients with a history of autoimmune disease or on systemic immunosuppression were excluded. Collection of blood occurred at baseline, at cycle 4 day 1, and at cycle 7 day 1. The sequences come from CD4+ or CD8+ T cells sorted from blood, collected in a trial of the OX40 agonist ivuxolimab. This clonotype was sampled from an adult with an advanced solid tumor such as melanoma, head and neck, liver or kidney cancer. The chain has TRBV5-1 and TRBJ1-2, with D tentatively TRBD1 (5 bases). Written as DNA, the CDR3 is TGCGCCAGCAGCTCCACAGCCGCGGGGGACTATGGCTACACCTTC. This sequence encodes CASSSTAAGDYGYTF.